This entry is about one TCR beta chain. The CDR3 covers 13 residues. CDR1 and CDR2 from the germline V gene are MNHEY and SMNVEV (reference sequence). Between the trimmed V and J ends, which lost 4 bases and 6 bases, there was a span of 12 bases. The data belong to a study of blood T cell repertoires in COVID-19. Study-wide context: PBMCs, B-cell-depleted T cells, or T cells were the source of the cDNA or gDNA that made up the material.

Original handling: Researchers report that nucleated cell counts were estimated from reference gene primer amplification. Assay: immunoSEQ multiplex PCR; the TCRdb copy retains only in-frame clones and omits some. V, J and clone size were drawn from that table, and D and trimming were deduced from the DNA. The data hold approximately 200,000 clones, with around nine tenths observed a single time. Sequenced material: PBMCs or T cells enriched from blood (not recorded which). The TCR was taken from a woman aged 30 to 39 who had been exposed to COVID-19. The rearrangement uses TRBV27 and TRBJ1-1, with D possibly TRBD1 on 6 matching bases. This chain's CDR3 is CASSYLGAAEAFF. The CDR3 coding sequence is TGTGCCAGCAGTTATCTGGGGGCCGCTGAAGCTTTCTTT.